The 22 T cell receptor beta chains below were found in one sample sequenced in a study of blood T cell repertoires in COVID-19. TCRdb's copy holds only in-frame clones and misses some; the assay was immunoSEQ multiplex PCR. Of about 210,000 clones listed, around 81% are singletons. Material for sequencing was peripheral blood. Receptors originate from a woman in her 70s with acute or convalescent COVID-19.

The chain couples TRBV5-1 to TRBJ1-1, with 9 bases aligning to TRBD1. Germline trimming cut 1 base from V and 0 bases from J; bases unmatched to any gene: 7. Looked up from germline, CDR1 is SGHRS and CDR2 is YFSETQ. The CDR3 runs to 17 residues. CDR3 in DNA: TGCGCCAGCAGCTTGCCCAAGACAGGGGGGATGAACACTGAAGCTTTCTTT. This sequence encodes CASSLPKTGGMNTEAFF.

This chain joins TRBV7-2 and TRBJ2-1; 8 bases agree with TRBD2. The J segment lost 9 bases and the V segment lost 6 bases, leaving 10 bases of the junction unmatched. Germline V lookup: CDR1 SGHTA, CDR2 FQGNSA. The CDR3 is 14 residues long. The CDR3 spells CASSLGGAMTEQFF. Written as DNA, the CDR3 is TGTGCCAGCAGTCTCGGGGGGGCTATGACTGAGCAGTTCTTC.

This clone was observed a few times. This chain links TRBV5-1 with TRBJ2-5; D not certain. CDR1 is SGHRS and CDR2 is YFSETQ in the germline V gene. The CDR3 extends over 16 amino acids. V gave up 0 bases and J gave up 1 base, with 13 bases separating them. The CDR3 nucleotides read TGCGCCAGCAGCTTGGAAGGCCTAGGCTCCCAAGAGACCCAGTACTTC. Translating it yields CASSLEGLGSQETQYF. Full variable domain (remainder filled in from reference TRBV5-1 and TRBJ2-5): KAGVTQTPRYLIKTRGQQVTLSCSPISGHRSVSWYQQTPGQGLQFLFEYFSETQRNKGNFPGRFSGRQFSNSRSEMNVSTLELGDSALYLCASSLEGLGSQETQYFGPGTRLLVL.

The rearrangement joins TRBV2 to TRBJ2-1; 7 bases are shared with TRBD2. Trimming cost V 2 bases and J 2 bases; bases outside gene matches: 6. The germline V gene has CDR1 SNHLY and CDR2 FYNNEI. The CDR3 loop spans 16 amino acids. CDR3 sequence: CASSESRLATYNEQFF. CDR3 DNA sequence: TGTGCCAGCAGTGAAAGTCGACTAGCAACCTACAATGAGCAGTTCTTC.

J is TRBJ2-7 and V is TRBV6-5; D not resolved. Germline CDR1 and CDR2: MNHEY and SVGAGI. The CDR3 length is 13 residues. The CDR3 protein is CALSTPGFYEQYF. CDR3 bases: TGTGCACTGTCGACTCCCGGCTTCTACGAGCAGTACTTC.

The CDR3 loop is CASSPGWNTEAFF. The CDR3 DNA follows: TGTGCCAGCAGCCCGGGGTGGAACACTGAAGCTTTCTTT. The V call is TRBV11-3, the J call TRBJ1-1; no clear D. The CDR3 is 13 amino acids. From germline, CDR1 is SGHNT and CDR2 YENEEA. Trimming took 5 bases from V and 1 from J, leaving 8 bases between them.

The chain uses TRBV7-2 and TRBJ2-1, with TRBD2 matching over 8 bases. V lost 2 bases to trimming and J lost 6 bases; unmatched junction nucleotides: 6. The CDR3 has 15 residues. Looked up from germline, CDR1 is SGHTA and CDR2 is FQGNSA. The CDR3 DNA sequence: TGTGCCAGCAGCTTATATGGACTAGCTGGCAATGAGCAGTTCTTC. Residues: CASSLYGLAGNEQFF.

This clone has just one count. The CDR3 spells CSASSSRRLSTDTQYF. In DNA form, the CDR3 reads TGCAGTGCTAGTTCGTCCAGACGACTGTCCACAGATACGCAGTATTTT. The chain is built from TRBV20-1 and TRBJ2-3; the D is unclear. Trimming took off 3 bases at V and 2 bases at J, with 18 bases between the two ends. CDR1 and CDR2 from the germline V gene are DFQATT and SNEGSKA (reference sequence). There are 16 residues in the CDR3.

The rearrangement joins TRBV27 to TRBJ1-6; D call uncertain. The CDR3 is 16 residues long. The germline V and J ends were trimmed by 2 bases and 4 bases, with 12 bases remaining between them. The germline CDR1 and CDR2 sequences are MNHEY and SMNVEV (reference sequence). CDR3 nucleotide sequence: TGTGCCAGCAGTTTACTACCGCATGGTTATAATTCACCCCTCCACTTT. As protein: CASSLLPHGYNSPLHF.

This rearrangement joins TRBV20-1 to TRBJ2-7; 7 bases agree with TRBD1. After removal of 3 bases from V and 2 bases from J, the junction contained 10 bases not matched to a gene. The CDR3 runs 15 residues. CDR1 is DFQATT and CDR2 is SNEGSKA in the germline V gene (reference sequence). The CDR3 DNA reads TGCAGTGCTAGTAAGGGGGCAATTACACCCTACGAGCAGTACTTC. Amino acids: CSASKGAITPYEQYF.

In its sample, this clone was seen once. The rearrangement uses TRBV7-9 and TRBJ2-3, with D possibly TRBD1 on 6 matching bases. Germline V gives CDR1 SEHNR, CDR2 FQNEAQ (reference sequence). The CDR3 covers 16 residues. V was shortened by 3 bases and J by 2 bases, with 15 bases between the two germline ends. CDR3 DNA: TGTGCCAGCAGCTTCGAGGGGAGACAGGACACAGATACGCAGTATTTT. It yields the protein CASSFEGRQDTDTQYF. Full variable domain (outside the CDR3, taken from reference TRBV7-9 and TRBJ2-3): DTGVSQNPRHKITKRGQNVTFRCDPISEHNRLYWYRQTLGQGPEFLTYFQNEAQLEKSRLLSDRFSAERPKGSFSTLEIQRTEQGDSAMYLCASSFEGRQDTDTQYFGPGTRLTVL.

The chain recombines TRBV30 with TRBJ1-2, with no clear D. The CDR3 has 10 amino acids. The ends were cut back, 5 bases at V and 14 bases at J, with 15 bases in the middle. Germline-derived CDR1 and CDR2 are GTSNPN and SVGIG (reference sequence). The CDR3 loop reads CAWGPPIRTF. Here the CDR3 DNA reads TGTGCCTGGGGGCCCCCCATCCGGACCTTC.

The chain links TRBV5-8 to TRBJ2-3; no clear D. V lost 4 bases and J 7 bases, leaving 13 bases between the germline ends. Germline V CDR1 and CDR2: SGHTS, YDEGEE. This CDR3 has 13 residues. The DNA for the CDR3 is TGTGCCAGCAGCCCTCAGGTGGTAAATACGCAGTATTTT. It translates to CASSPQVVNTQYF. The whole variable domain, remainder taken from reference TRBV5-8 and TRBJ2-3, is EAGVTQSPTHLIKTRGQQATLRCSPISGHTSVYWYQQALGLGLQFLLWYDEGEERNRGNFPPRFSGRQFPNYSSELNVNALELEDSALYLCASSPQVVNTQYFGPGTRLTVL.

The chain uses TRBV7-2 and TRBJ2-1, with 10 nucleotides matching TRBD1. The germline CDR1 and CDR2 sequences are SGHTA and FQGNSA. This CDR3 comprises 16 residues. V shed 1 base, J shed 5 bases, and the junction held 5 bases outside the gene matches. The CDR3 protein is CASSLVGTGANNEQFF. The CDR3 region has the DNA TGTGCCAGCAGCTTAGTGGGGACAGGGGCAAACAATGAGCAGTTCTTC.

The chain carries TRBV5-8 and TRBJ1-1, with D uncertain. In germline, CDR1 is SGHTS, CDR2 YDEGEE. The CDR3 is 14 amino acids. Trimming stripped 0 bases from V and 10 bases from J, with 16 bases between. CDR3 amino acids: CASSLDGRRFGAFF. The CDR3 bases are TGTGCCAGCAGCTTGGATGGACGGAGGTTCGGAGCTTTCTTT.

The chain joins TRBV10-3 to TRBJ2-1, with D possibly matching TRBD2 (5 bases). Germline V gene sequence: CDR1 ENHRY, CDR2 SYGVKD. The CDR3 spans 18 residues. The germline V and J ends were trimmed by 4 bases and 1 base, with 20 bases remaining between them. CDR3 region: CAISGPGTKRESYNEQFF. The CDR3 bases are TGTGCCATCAGTGGACCGGGAACGAAAAGGGAGTCCTACAATGAGCAGTTCTTC.

This chain uses TRBV6-1 with TRBJ2-7; 7 nucleotides align to TRBD1. The CDR3 covers 15 residues. Losses at the gene ends were 2 bases for V and 0 bases for J; bases not matched to a gene: 4. CDR1 and CDR2 from the germline V gene are MNHNS and SASEGT. Written as DNA, the CDR3 is TGTGCCAGCAGTGAATATCGGACAGGCTCCTACGAGCAGTACTTC. Its protein is CASSEYRTGSYEQYF.

V is TRBV7-2 and J is TRBJ2-3, with D unclear. The CDR3 has 13 amino acids. V shed 5 bases and J shed 5 bases, with 11 bases lying between them. CDR1 and CDR2 from the germline V gene are SGHTA and FQGNSA. The DNA of the CDR3 is TGTGCCAGCAGCAGGCTAGTAGGAGATACGCAGTATTTT. This translates into CASSRLVGDTQYF.

J is TRBJ1-2 and V is TRBV4-2, with TRBD1 matching over 9 bases. The V and J ends lost 0 bases and 8 bases, in that order; junction bases with no gene match: 10. The CDR3 sequence is 16 residues long. In germline, CDR1 is LGHNA, CDR2 YNFKEQ. CDR3 in DNA: TGTGCCAGCAGCCAAGAATCCCGGGACAGGGTACGGGGCTACACCTTC. Protein product: CASSQESRDRVRGYTF.

The chain is built from TRBV13 and TRBJ2-5; possibly TRBD2 for D (5 bases). V lost 0 bases and J 4 bases, leaving 15 bases between the germline ends. Germline CDR1 PRHDT, CDR2 FYEKMQ (reference sequence). CDR3 size: 16 residues. The CDR3 sequence is CASSLGSTFRGETQYF. The CDR3 region has the DNA TGTGCCAGCAGCTTAGGCTCGACCTTTCGGGGAGAGACCCAGTACTTC. Full variable domain (missing parts from reference TRBV13 and TRBJ2-5): AAGVIQSPRHLIKEKRETATLKCYPIPRHDTVYWYQQGPGQDPQFLISFYEKMQSDKGSIPDRFSAQQFSDYHSELNMSSLELGDSALYFCASSLGSTFRGETQYFGPGTRLLVL.

This chain links TRBV6-5 with TRBJ1-1; 7 bases fit TRBD1. Germline V lookup: CDR1 MNHEY, CDR2 SVGAGI. The CDR3 extends over 12 amino acids. J was trimmed by 6 bases and V by 8 bases; bases with no gene match: 6. The CDR3 nucleotides are TGTGCCAGCGGGACAAGGGGGCCTGAAGCTTTCTTT. Residues: CASGTRGPEAFF.

In DNA, the CDR3 is TGTGCCAGTAGTATAACAGGGAGTGGCGAGCAGTACTTC. Its translation is CASSITGSGEQYF. The rearrangement uses TRBV19 and TRBJ2-7; possible D gene TRBD1, 6 bases. The germline V and J ends were trimmed by 2 bases and 6 bases, with 11 bases remaining between them. The germline V gene encodes CDR1 LNHDA and CDR2 SQIVND (reference sequence). The CDR3 is made up of 13 amino acids.